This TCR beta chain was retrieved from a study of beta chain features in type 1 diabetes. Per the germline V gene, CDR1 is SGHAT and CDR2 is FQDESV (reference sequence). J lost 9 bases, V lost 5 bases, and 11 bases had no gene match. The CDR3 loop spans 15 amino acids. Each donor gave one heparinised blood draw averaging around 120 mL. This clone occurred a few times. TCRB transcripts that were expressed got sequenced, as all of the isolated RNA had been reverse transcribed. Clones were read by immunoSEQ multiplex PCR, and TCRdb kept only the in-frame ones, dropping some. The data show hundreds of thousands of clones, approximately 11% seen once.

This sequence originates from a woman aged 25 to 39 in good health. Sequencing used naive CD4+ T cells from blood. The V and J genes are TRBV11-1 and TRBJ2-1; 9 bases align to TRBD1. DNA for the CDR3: TGTGCCAGCAGCCCACCCGGGACAGGGAACGGTGAGCAGTTCTTC. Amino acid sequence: CASSPPGTGNGEQFF.